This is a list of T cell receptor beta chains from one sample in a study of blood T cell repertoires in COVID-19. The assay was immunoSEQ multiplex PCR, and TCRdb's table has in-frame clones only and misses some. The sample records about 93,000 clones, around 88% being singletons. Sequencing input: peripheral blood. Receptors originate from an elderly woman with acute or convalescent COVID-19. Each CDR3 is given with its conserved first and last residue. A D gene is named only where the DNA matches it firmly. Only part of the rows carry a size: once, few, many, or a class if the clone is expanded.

TGTGCCAGTAGTATTATTGGGGAAGGGGGAGATCAGCCCCAGCATTTT	CASSIIGEGGDQPQHF	TRBV19	TRBJ1-5	-	-
TGTGCCAGCAGCCACGGACAGGGCGAACCCCTCCACTTT	CASSHGQGEPLHF	TRBV11-2	TRBJ1-6	TRBD1	few
TGCGCCAGCAGCTTGACAGGGGATAACTATGGCTACACCTTC	CASSLTGDNYGYTF	TRBV5-1	TRBJ1-2	TRBD1	-
TGTGCCAGCAGCGGTGACAGCTCCTATGGCTACACCTTC	CASSGDSSYGYTF	TRBV5-4	TRBJ1-2	-	-
TGTGCCAGCAGTGACAGGGGGCGAAATCAGCCCCAGCATTTT	CASSDRGRNQPQHF	TRBV2	TRBJ1-5	TRBD1	-
TGTGCCAGCAGTGGACAGATTAATTCACCCCTCCACTTT	CASSGQINSPLHF	TRBV5-4	TRBJ1-6	-	-
TGTGCCAGCAGTTCGCCGGACAGGGGGCGGGATTCACCCCTCCACTTT	CASSSPDRGRDSPLHF	TRBV6-2/TRBV6-3	TRBJ1-6	TRBD1	-
TGTGCCAGCAGCCCCGGGACAGGGAGGATTAATTCACCCCTCCACTTT	CASSPGTGRINSPLHF	TRBV11-3	TRBJ1-6	TRBD1	once
TGTGCCAGCAGTCCCGACAGAATACTCCTCAGTGGCTACACCTTC	CASSPDRILLSGYTF	TRBV28	TRBJ1-2	-	-
TGCGCCAGCAGCTTCGAGAATGACTATGGCTACACCTTC	CASSFENDYGYTF	TRBV5-1	TRBJ1-2	-	few
TGTGCCAGTAGTCCCCGGCAGCGGGGGGCCGGTACCCAGTACTTC	CASSPRQRGAGTQYF	TRBV19	TRBJ2-5	TRBD2	once
TGTGCCAGCAGCCAAGCGAGCCGCGGAGGGGTTACCAAAAACATTCAGTACTTT	CASSQASRGGVTKNIQYF	TRBV14	TRBJ2-4	-	-
TGTGCCAGCAGCTTAGAGGGATTAAGGGGGGGAATATCAGATACGCAGTATTTT	CASSLEGLRGGISDTQYF	TRBV11-3	TRBJ2-3	-	-
TGTGCCAGCAGACCCGGGGGGAATGAGCAGTTCTTC	CASRPGGNEQFF	TRBV21-1	TRBJ2-1	-	-
TGTGCCAGTAGTACCGCCAGTCACGGACAGGGTTATGGCTACACCTTC	CASSTASHGQGYGYTF	TRBV19	TRBJ1-2	TRBD1	-
TGTGCCAGCAGCGAAGGACAGGTCGCGAACACCGGGGAGCTGTTTTTT	CASSEGQVANTGELFF	TRBV11-2	TRBJ2-2	TRBD1	-
TGTGCCAGAAGCCCGGAGGGGCCAGAGACCCAGTACTTC	CARSPEGPETQYF	TRBV5-3	TRBJ2-5	-	-
TGTGCCAGCAGTCCCGGGACTAGCAAGAAAGTGTTTTTT	CASSPGTSKKVFF	TRBV12-3/TRBV12-4	TRBJ2-2	TRBD2	-
TGTGCCAGCAGTTACTCAGGGGATTACAATCAGCCCCAGCATTTT	CASSYSGDYNQPQHF	TRBV6-6	TRBJ1-5	-	-
TGTGCCAGCAGCTACCGCAGGGGCGAAGCTTTCTTT	CASSYRRGEAFF	TRBV11-3	TRBJ1-1	-	-
TGTGCCAGCAGCTTAGATGCGGGGCAGTTCTTC	CASSLDAGQFF	TRBV11-2	TRBJ2-1	-	-
TGTGCCAGCAGCTTTGGTAGCGGGGGGAGTGAGCAGTTCTTC	CASSFGSGGSEQFF	TRBV7-2	TRBJ2-1	TRBD2	-
TGCAGCGTTGGGAAATGGACAGGTCCCGCTGAAGCTTTCTTT	CSVGKWTGPAEAFF	TRBV29-1	TRBJ1-1	TRBD1	-
TGTGCCACCAGAGACATGAAGGATGGCTACACCTTC	CATRDMKDGYTF	TRBV24-1	TRBJ1-2	-	-
TGCGCCAGCAGCTTGGAAGTTACTCTTAGGCAGTATTTT	CASSLEVTLRQYF	TRBV5-1	TRBJ2-3	-	-